This T cell receptor beta chain was recorded in a study of blood T cell repertoires in COVID-19. Study overall: All recovered Cohort 3 donors got two negative PCRs, got clearance, or saw symptom resolution.

The CDR3 sequence is 13 residues long. Germline CDR1 and CDR2: SEHNR and FQNEAQ (reference sequence). Trimming removed 4 bases from V and 4 bases from J, with 11 bases in between. Some clones are missing from TCRdb's copy, which holds only in-frame ones; the method was immunoSEQ multiplex PCR. The repertoire has some 300,000 clones, approximately 90% of them found once; the top ten carry roughly 2%. The genes are TRBV7-9 and TRBJ2-7, with D unresolved. The sample consisted of PBMCs or T cells enriched from blood (not recorded which). The sequence was collected from a woman aged 55-69 years in a cohort exposed to, infected with or recovered from COVID-19 (not recorded which). CDR3 amino acids: CASSSGISYEQYF. CDR3 bases: TGTGCCAGCAGCTCCGGTATAAGTTACGAGCAGTACTTC.